The T cell receptor beta chain described here comes from a study of blood T cells in healthy people across ages. Across the whole study: Roughly one uniquely barcoded beta molecule per two T cells was captured. Notes on the study in general: Any conclusive comparison of naive versus antigen-experienced cells was prevented by using unsorted PBMCs.

Isolated PBMCs totaled at least 7 million in each sample. V lost 5 bases, J lost 4 bases, and 13 bases lay in between. This CDR3 contains 14 residues. Germline-derived CDR1 and CDR2 are MNHEY and SVGAGI. Points on this clonotype: No antigen is known for it.

The second PCR ran roughly 6 to 11 cycles with a sample-barcoded 5' primer and J-beta primers. Through a template-switch adaptor with 12 random nucleotides, each cDNA molecule received a tag. Using its own MiXCR run on the 5' RACE reads, TCRdb lists one record per CDR3 protein. Of 710,000 or so distinct CDR3 sequences in the sample, 20% to 25% were seen once. V gene TRBV6-5 combines with J gene TRBJ2-3; possibly TRBD1 for D (5 bases). The sequenced material came from blood. This receptor was obtained from a man between 65 and 80 years old in good health. The CDR3 sequence is CASSPRARSDTQYF. The CDR3 DNA sequence: TGTGCCAGCAGTCCCAGGGCCCGGTCAGATACGCAGTATTTT.